This T cell receptor beta chain was observed in a study of T cell clones after liver transplantation. Across the study: Post-transplant blood was tracked for graft-donor-reactive T cell clones identified in a pre-transplant mixed lymphocyte reaction. Tolerant meant at least one year fully off immunosuppression without liver enzymes above twice normal. Findings and limits, study-wide: Graft donor-reactive T cells may have migrated into the graft rather than being deleted.

This clone is medium-sized within its sample. Its target is not known. CDR3 length equals 18 residues. Sequencing was performed with immunoSEQ multiplex PCR; in TCRdb, only in-frame clones are kept and a portion is missing. The sample lists some 60,000 clones, about 71% occurring once. This specimen was CD4+ T cells from blood, taken at the approximately 16-month timepoint. The clonotype comes from a human patient who received a liver transplant. Some T cells may possibly be graft donor cells. The chain recombines TRBV21-1 with TRBJ2-7; the table calls TRBD1, which could not be checked here. TRBV21-1 counts as a pseudogene. The CDR3 region is CASSKKGMLRGQSYEQYF. CDR3 in DNA: TGTGCCAGCAGCAAGAAGGGTATGCTCAGGGGGCAGTCCTACGAGCAGTACTTC.